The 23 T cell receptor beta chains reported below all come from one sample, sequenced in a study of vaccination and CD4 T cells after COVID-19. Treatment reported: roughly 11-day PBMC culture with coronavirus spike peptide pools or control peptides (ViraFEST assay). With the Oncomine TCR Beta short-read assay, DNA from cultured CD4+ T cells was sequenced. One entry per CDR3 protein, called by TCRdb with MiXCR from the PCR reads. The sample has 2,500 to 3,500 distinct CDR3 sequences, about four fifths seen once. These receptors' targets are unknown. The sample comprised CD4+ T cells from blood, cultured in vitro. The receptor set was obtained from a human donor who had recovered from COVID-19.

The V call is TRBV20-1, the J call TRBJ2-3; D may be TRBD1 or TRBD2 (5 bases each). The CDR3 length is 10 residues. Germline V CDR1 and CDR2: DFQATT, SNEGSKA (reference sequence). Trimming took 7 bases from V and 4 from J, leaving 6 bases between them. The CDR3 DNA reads TGCAGTGTGGGGGCAGATACGCAGTATTTT. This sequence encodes CSVGADTQYF.

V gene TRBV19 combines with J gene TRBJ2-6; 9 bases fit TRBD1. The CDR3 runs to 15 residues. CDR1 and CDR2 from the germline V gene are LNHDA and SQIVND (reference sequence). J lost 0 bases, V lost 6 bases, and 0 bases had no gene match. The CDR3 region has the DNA TGTGCCAGTAGGACAGGGGGCTCTGGGGCCAACGTCCTGACTTTC. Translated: CASRTGGSGANVLTF.

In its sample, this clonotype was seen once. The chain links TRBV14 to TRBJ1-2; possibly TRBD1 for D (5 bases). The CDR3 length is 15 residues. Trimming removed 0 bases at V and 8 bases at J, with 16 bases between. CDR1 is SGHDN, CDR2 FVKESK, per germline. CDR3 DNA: TGTGCCAGCAGCCAAGAATTGATCAGGGCGAAAGGCTACACCTTC. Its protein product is CASSQELIRAKGYTF.

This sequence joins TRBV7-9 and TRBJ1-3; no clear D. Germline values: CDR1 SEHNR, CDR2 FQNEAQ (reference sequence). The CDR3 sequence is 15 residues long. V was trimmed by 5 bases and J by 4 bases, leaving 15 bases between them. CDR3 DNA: TGTGCCAGCAGCGCCAATTCGGGGTCAGGAAACACCATATATTTT. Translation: CASSANSGSGNTIYF. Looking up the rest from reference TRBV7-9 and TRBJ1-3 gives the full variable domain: DTGVSQNPRHKITKRGQNVTFRCDPISEHNRLYWYRQTLGQGPEFLTYFQNEAQLEKSRLLSDRFSAERPKGSFSTLEIQRTEQGDSAMYLCASSANSGSGNTIYFGEGSWLTVV.

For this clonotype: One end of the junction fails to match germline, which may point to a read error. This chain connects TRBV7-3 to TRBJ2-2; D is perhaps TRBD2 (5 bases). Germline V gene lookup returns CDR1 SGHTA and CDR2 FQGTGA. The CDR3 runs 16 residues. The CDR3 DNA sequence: TGTGCCAGCAGCTTATCTCCGGCTGGTAACACCGGGGAACTGTTTTTT. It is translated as CASSLSPAGNTGELFF.

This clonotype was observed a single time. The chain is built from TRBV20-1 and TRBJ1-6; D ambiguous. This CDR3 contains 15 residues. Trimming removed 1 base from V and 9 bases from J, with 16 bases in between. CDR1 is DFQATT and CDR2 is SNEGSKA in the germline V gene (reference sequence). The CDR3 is CSARADAAWGSPLHF. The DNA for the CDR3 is TGCAGTGCTAGAGCCGACGCGGCCTGGGGTTCACCCCTCCACTTT.

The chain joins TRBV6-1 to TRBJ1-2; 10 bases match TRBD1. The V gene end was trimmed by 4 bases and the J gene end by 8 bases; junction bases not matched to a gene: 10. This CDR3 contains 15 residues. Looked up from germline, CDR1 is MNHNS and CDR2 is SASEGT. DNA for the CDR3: TGTGCCAGCAGTGGGACAGGGGGACGGGGAGGAGGCTACACCTTC. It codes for CASSGTGGRGGGYTF.

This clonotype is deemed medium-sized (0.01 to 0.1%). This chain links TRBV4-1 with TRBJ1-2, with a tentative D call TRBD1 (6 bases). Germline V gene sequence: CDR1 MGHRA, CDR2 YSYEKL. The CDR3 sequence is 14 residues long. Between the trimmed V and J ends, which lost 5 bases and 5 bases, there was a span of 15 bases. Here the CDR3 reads CASSDAVGQYGYTF. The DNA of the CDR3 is TGCGCCAGCAGCGACGCAGTGGGACAATATGGCTACACCTTC.

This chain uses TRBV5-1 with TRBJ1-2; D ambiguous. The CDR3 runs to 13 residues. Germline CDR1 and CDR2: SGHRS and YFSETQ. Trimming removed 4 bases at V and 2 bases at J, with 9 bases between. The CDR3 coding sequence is TGCGCCAGCAGCGCTCAGGTCAACTATGGCTACACCTTC. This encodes CASSAQVNYGYTF.

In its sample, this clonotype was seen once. Here the CDR3 reads CATSGPGQGYNSPLHF. The CDR3 DNA is TGTGCCACCAGTGGCCCGGGACAGGGCTATAATTCACCCCTCCACTTT. V gene TRBV24-1 combines with J gene TRBJ1-6, with 9 bases that match TRBD1. V was clipped by 5 bases and J by 3 bases; unmatched bases: 4. This CDR3 spans 16 amino acids. Germline CDR1 and CDR2: KGHDR and SFDVKD.

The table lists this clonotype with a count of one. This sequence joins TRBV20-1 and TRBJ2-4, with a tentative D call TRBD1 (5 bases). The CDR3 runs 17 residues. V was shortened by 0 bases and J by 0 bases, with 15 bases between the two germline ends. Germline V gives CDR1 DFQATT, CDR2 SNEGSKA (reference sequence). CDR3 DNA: TGCAGTGCTAGAGATCCCCAGACAGCCGTAGCCAAAAACATTCAGTACTTC. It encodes CSARDPQTAVAKNIQYF.

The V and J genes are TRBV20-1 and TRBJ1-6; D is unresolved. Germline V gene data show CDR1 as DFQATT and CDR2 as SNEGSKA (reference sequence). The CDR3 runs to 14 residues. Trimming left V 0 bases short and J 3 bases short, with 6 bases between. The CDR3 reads CSAREGFYNSPLHF. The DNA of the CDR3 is TGCAGTGCTAGAGAAGGTTTCTATAATTCACCCCTCCACTTT.

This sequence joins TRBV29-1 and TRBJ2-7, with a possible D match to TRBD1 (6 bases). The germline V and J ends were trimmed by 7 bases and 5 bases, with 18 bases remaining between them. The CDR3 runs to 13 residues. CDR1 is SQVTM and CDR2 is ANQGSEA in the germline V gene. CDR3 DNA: TGCAGCGCTGCACAGGGTCCCCCCCACGAGCAGTACTTC. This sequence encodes CSAAQGPPHEQYF.

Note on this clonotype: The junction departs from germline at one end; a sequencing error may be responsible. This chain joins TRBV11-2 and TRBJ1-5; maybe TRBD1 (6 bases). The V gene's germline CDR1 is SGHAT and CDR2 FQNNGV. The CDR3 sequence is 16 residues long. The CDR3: CASSLVAGDSNQPRHF. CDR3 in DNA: TGTGCCAGCAGCTTAGTGGCAGGGGATAGCAATCAGCCCCGGCATTTT.

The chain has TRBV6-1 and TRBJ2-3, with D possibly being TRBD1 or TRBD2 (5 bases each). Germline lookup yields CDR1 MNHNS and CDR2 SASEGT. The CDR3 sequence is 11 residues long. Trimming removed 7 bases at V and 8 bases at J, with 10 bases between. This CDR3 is CASTQRGTQYF. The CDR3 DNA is TGTGCCAGCACCCAGAGGGGTACGCAGTATTTT.

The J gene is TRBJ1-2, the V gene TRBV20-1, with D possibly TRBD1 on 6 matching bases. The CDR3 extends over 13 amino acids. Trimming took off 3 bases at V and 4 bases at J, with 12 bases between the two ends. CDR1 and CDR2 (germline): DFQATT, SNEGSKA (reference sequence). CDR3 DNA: TGCAGTGCTAGTTACAGGGTTAGCTATGGCTACACCTTC. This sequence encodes CSASYRVSYGYTF.

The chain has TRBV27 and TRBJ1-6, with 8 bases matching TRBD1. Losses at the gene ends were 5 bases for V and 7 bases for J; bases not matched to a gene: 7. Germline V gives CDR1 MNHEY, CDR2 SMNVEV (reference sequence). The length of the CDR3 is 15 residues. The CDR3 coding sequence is TGTGCCAGCAGTCCTGACAGGGGATGGAATTCACCCCTCCACTTT. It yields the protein CASSPDRGWNSPLHF.

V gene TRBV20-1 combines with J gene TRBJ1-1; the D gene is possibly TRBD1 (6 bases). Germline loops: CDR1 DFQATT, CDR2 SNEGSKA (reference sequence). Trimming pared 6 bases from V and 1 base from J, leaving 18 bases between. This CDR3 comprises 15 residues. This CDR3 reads CSASRSEGGNTEAFF. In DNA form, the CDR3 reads TGCAGTGCCTCGCGGAGTGAGGGGGGGAACACTGAAGCTTTCTTT.

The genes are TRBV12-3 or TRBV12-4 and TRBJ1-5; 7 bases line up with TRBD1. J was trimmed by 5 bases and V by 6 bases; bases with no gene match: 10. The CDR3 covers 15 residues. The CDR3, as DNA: TGTGCCAGCAGGCGGGGGACAGCGATGTATCAGCCCCAGCATTTT. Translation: CASRRGTAMYQPQHF.

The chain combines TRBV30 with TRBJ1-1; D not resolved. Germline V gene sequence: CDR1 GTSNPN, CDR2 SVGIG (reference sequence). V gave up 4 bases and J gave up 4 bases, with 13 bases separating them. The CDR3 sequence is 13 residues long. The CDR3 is CAWTRHIGTEAFF. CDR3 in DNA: TGTGCCTGGACTCGACACATCGGCACTGAAGCTTTCTTT.

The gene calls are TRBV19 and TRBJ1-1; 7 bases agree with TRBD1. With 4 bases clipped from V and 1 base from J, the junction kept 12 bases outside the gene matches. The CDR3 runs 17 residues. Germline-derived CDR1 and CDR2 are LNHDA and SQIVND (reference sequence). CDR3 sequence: CASSTSLAGQSNTEAFF. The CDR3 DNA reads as TGTGCCAGTAGTACGTCTCTCGCGGGACAGTCGAACACTGAAGCTTTCTTT.

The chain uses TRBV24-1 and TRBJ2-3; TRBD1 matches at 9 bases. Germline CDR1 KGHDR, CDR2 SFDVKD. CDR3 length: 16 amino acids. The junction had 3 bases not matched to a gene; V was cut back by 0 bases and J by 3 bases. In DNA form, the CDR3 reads TGTGCCACCAGTGATTTGTCCGGGACAGGGACAGATACGCAGTATTTT. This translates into CATSDLSGTGTDTQYF.

The chain's CDR3 is CASSRRVEGYVEQYF. DNA for the CDR3: TGTGCCAGCAGTCGGAGGGTGGAGGGGTACGTCGAGCAGTACTTC. The gene calls are TRBV6-4 and TRBJ2-7, with D tentatively TRBD2 (6 bases). Germline CDR1 is MRHNA and CDR2 is SNTAGT. V was pared by 5 bases and J by 6 bases, with 20 bases between. CDR3 length: 15 amino acids.